A selection of T cell receptor beta chains follows, all from one sample in a study of CD8 T cells in ankylosing spondylitis. TCRdb passed the 5' RACE reads through MiXCR, listing each CDR3 protein once. The sample yields around 490,000 distinct CDR3 sequences, under 5.5% seen once. Sequencing was carried out using blood, either unsorted or a sorted T cell fraction (not recorded which). Receptors originate from a male donor with ankylosing spondylitis. CDR3s include the opening cysteine and the closing phenylalanine or tryptophan. Fields, in order: J gene, clone size, D gene, V gene, CDR3 protein, CDR3 DNA. D genes are given only for firm matches. For some rows the clone size is stated as once, few or many, or as a class when expanded; others skip it.

J gene: TRBJ2-5; clone size: many; D gene: NA; V gene: TRBV20-1; CDR3 protein: CSANKGSQETQYF; CDR3 DNA: TGCAGTGCTAATAAGGGGTCTCAAGAGACCCAGTACTTC
J gene: TRBJ2-5; clone size: NA; D gene: TRBD1; V gene: TRBV20-1; CDR3 protein: CSASPRTGQETQYF; CDR3 DNA: TGCAGTGCTAGCCCCCGGACAGGCCAAGAGACCCAGTACTTC
J gene: TRBJ2-1; clone size: NA; D gene: NA; V gene: TRBV11-2; CDR3 protein: CASSLRTYSYNEQFF; CDR3 DNA: TGTGCCAGCAGCCTCCGGACGTATTCCTACAATGAGCAGTTCTTC
J gene: TRBJ1-2; clone size: many; D gene: TRBD1; V gene: TRBV4-1; CDR3 protein: CASSQDRRDRGYGYTF; CDR3 DNA: TGCGCCAGCAGCCAAGATCGTCGGGACAGGGGCTATGGCTACACCTTC
J gene: TRBJ2-1; clone size: many; D gene: NA; V gene: TRBV27; CDR3 protein: CASSLVASNEQFF; CDR3 DNA: TGTGCCAGCAGTTTGGTGGCTAGCAATGAGCAGTTCTTC
J gene: TRBJ1-2; clone size: many; D gene: NA; V gene: TRBV7-9; CDR3 protein: CASSRGWGNRANYGYTF; CDR3 DNA: TGTGCCAGCAGCCGCGGTTGGGGTAACCGAGCTAACTATGGCTACACCTTC
J gene: TRBJ1-1; clone size: many; D gene: NA; V gene: TRBV7-2; CDR3 protein: CASSIPGGGTEAFF; CDR3 DNA: TGTGCCAGCAGCATCCCGGGGGGGGGAACGGAAGCTTTCTTT
J gene: TRBJ2-3; clone size: many; D gene: NA; V gene: TRBV5-1; CDR3 protein: CASTPYGGSTDTQYF; CDR3 DNA: TGCGCCAGCACCCCCTATGGCGGGAGCACAGATACGCAGTATTTT
J gene: TRBJ1-2; clone size: many; D gene: NA; V gene: TRBV29-1; CDR3 protein: CSVQETPGGSYGYTF; CDR3 DNA: TGCAGCGTTCAGGAAACCCCGGGTGGTAGCTATGGCTACACCTTC
J gene: TRBJ2-1; clone size: NA; D gene: TRBD2; V gene: TRBV20-1; CDR3 protein: CSVGVERGSVF; CDR3 DNA: TGCAGTGTCGGTGTTGAGCGGGGGTCTGTCTTC
J gene: TRBJ1-5; clone size: many; D gene: NA; V gene: TRBV20-1; CDR3 protein: CSARPGGGNDQPQHF; CDR3 DNA: TGCAGTGCTAGACCTGGAGGGGGAAATGATCAGCCCCAGCATTTT
J gene: TRBJ2-6; clone size: many; D gene: NA; V gene: TRBV11-2; CDR3 protein: CASSIQAGANVLTF; CDR3 DNA: TGTGCCAGCAGCATACAGGCAGGGGCCAACGTCCTGACTTTC
J gene: TRBJ2-2; clone size: many; D gene: NA; V gene: TRBV15; CDR3 protein: CATSRNPRKANTGELFF; CDR3 DNA: TGTGCCACCAGCAGAAATCCTCGCAAGGCAAACACCGGGGAGCTGTTTTTT
J gene: TRBJ2-1; clone size: many; D gene: NA; V gene: TRBV5-1; CDR3 protein: CASRETGSYNEQFF; CDR3 DNA: TGCGCCAGCAGGGAGACAGGCTCCTACAATGAGCAGTTCTTC
J gene: TRBJ2-7; clone size: NA; D gene: NA; V gene: TRBV29-1; CDR3 protein: CSPRITYEQYF; CDR3 DNA: TGCAGCCCGCGTATAACCTACGAGCAGTACTTC
J gene: TRBJ2-7; clone size: NA; D gene: TRBD2; V gene: TRBV2; CDR3 protein: CASSLTLGSGSSYEQYF; CDR3 DNA: TGTGCCAGCAGCCTCACCTTAGGGAGCGGGAGCTCCTACGAGCAGTACTTC
J gene: TRBJ1-4; clone size: NA; D gene: NA; V gene: TRBV4-3; CDR3 protein: CASSQDREGLGEKLFF; CDR3 DNA: TGCGCCAGCAGCCAAGATAGGGAAGGGCTTGGTGAAAAACTGTTTTTT
J gene: TRBJ2-7; clone size: many; D gene: NA; V gene: TRBV6-2/TRBV6-3; CDR3 protein: CASSRGGTYEQYF; CDR3 DNA: TGTGCCAGCAGCAGAGGTGGAACCTACGAGCAGTACTTC
J gene: TRBJ1-6; clone size: many; D gene: NA; V gene: TRBV6-1; CDR3 protein: CASSRTRQRGSPLHF; CDR3 DNA: TGTGCCAGCAGCCGAACCAGACAGCGGGGTTCACCCCTCCACTTT
J gene: TRBJ2-5; clone size: few; D gene: NA; V gene: TRBV28; CDR3 protein: CASSPGGREETQYF; CDR3 DNA: TGTGCCAGCAGCCCCGGGGGTCGGGAAGAGACCCAGTACTTC
J gene: TRBJ2-1; clone size: many; D gene: TRBD2; V gene: TRBV7-9; CDR3 protein: CASSSGASSGAYNEQFF; CDR3 DNA: TGTGCCAGCAGCTCTGGGGCCTCTAGCGGAGCGTACAATGAGCAGTTCTTC
J gene: TRBJ2-1; clone size: many; D gene: NA; V gene: TRBV5-1; CDR3 protein: CASSFVPRGGNEQFF; CDR3 DNA: TGCGCCAGCAGCTTTGTCCCGAGGGGTGGGAATGAGCAGTTCTTC
J gene: TRBJ1-5; clone size: many; D gene: NA; V gene: TRBV20-1; CDR3 protein: CSARTTRESNQPQHF; CDR3 DNA: TGCAGTGCTAGGACGACAAGAGAAAGCAATCAGCCCCAGCATTTT
J gene: TRBJ2-5; clone size: many; D gene: NA; V gene: TRBV20-1; CDR3 protein: CSASSGEYQETQYF; CDR3 DNA: TGCAGTGCTAGCTCCGGGGAATACCAAGAGACCCAGTACTTC
J gene: TRBJ2-3; clone size: NA; D gene: NA; V gene: TRBV29-1; CDR3 protein: CSDSRRGGMNTQYF; CDR3 DNA: TGCAGCGACTCCCGCAGGGGTGGGATGAATACGCAGTATTTT
J gene: TRBJ2-7; clone size: NA; D gene: TRBD1; V gene: TRBV6-5; CDR3 protein: CASSYPTGSEQYF; CDR3 DNA: TGTGCCAGCAGTTACCCGACAGGGTCCGAGCAGTACTTC
J gene: TRBJ2-3; clone size: many; D gene: NA; V gene: TRBV20-1; CDR3 protein: CSARVPGLSTDTQYF; CDR3 DNA: TGCAGTGCTAGAGTGCCAGGCCTTAGCACAGATACGCAGTATTTT
J gene: TRBJ2-7; clone size: many; D gene: TRBD1; V gene: TRBV5-1; CDR3 protein: CASRWDRVSEQYF; CDR3 DNA: TGCGCCAGCAGGTGGGACAGGGTGAGCGAGCAGTACTTC
J gene: TRBJ2-7; clone size: NA; D gene: TRBD1; V gene: TRBV6-1; CDR3 protein: CASSQGTVVEQYF; CDR3 DNA: TGTGCCAGCAGTCAAGGGACAGTCGTCGAGCAGTACTTC
J gene: TRBJ1-6; clone size: many; D gene: NA; V gene: TRBV4-3; CDR3 protein: CASSQAGHLNSPLHF; CDR3 DNA: TGCGCCAGCAGCCAAGCGGGACACCTTAATTCACCCCTCCACTTT
J gene: TRBJ2-5; clone size: many; D gene: NA; V gene: TRBV7-2; CDR3 protein: CASSAMVGRETQYF; CDR3 DNA: TGTGCCAGCAGCGCGATGGTGGGGCGAGAGACCCAGTACTTC
J gene: TRBJ1-1; clone size: many; D gene: NA; V gene: TRBV7-2; CDR3 protein: CASSLIRQNEAFF; CDR3 DNA: TGTGCCAGCAGCTTGATCAGACAGAATGAAGCTTTCTTT
J gene: TRBJ2-5; clone size: many; D gene: NA; V gene: TRBV5-1; CDR3 protein: CASSSPSYSRRKTQYF; CDR3 DNA: TGCGCCAGCAGCTCCCCCTCGTACTCTAGGCGAAAGACCCAGTACTTC
J gene: TRBJ2-3; clone size: few; D gene: TRBD1; V gene: TRBV10-3; CDR3 protein: CAISEDREYTDTQYF; CDR3 DNA: TGTGCCATCAGTGAGGACAGGGAATACACAGATACGCAGTATTTT
J gene: TRBJ1-3; clone size: many; D gene: NA; V gene: TRBV25-1; CDR3 protein: CASSPASGNTIYF; CDR3 DNA: TGTGCCAGCAGTCCTGCATCTGGAAACACCATATATTTT
J gene: TRBJ2-7; clone size: few; D gene: NA; V gene: TRBV4-2; CDR3 protein: CASSQTLREDSEQYF; CDR3 DNA: TGTGCCAGCAGCCAAACTCTCAGGGAAGACAGCGAGCAGTACTTC
J gene: TRBJ2-3; clone size: many; D gene: NA; V gene: TRBV7-9; CDR3 protein: CASGADTQYF; CDR3 DNA: TGTGCCAGCGGGGCAGATACGCAGTATTTT
J gene: TRBJ1-1; clone size: many; D gene: NA; V gene: TRBV20-1; CDR3 protein: CSASWGGNTEAFF; CDR3 DNA: TGCAGTGCTTCCTGGGGAGGGAACACTGAAGCTTTCTTT
J gene: TRBJ1-1; clone size: many; D gene: NA; V gene: TRBV5-1; CDR3 protein: CASSLVGFPTEAFF; CDR3 DNA: TGCGCCAGCAGCTTGGTGGGGTTTCCCACTGAAGCTTTCTTT
J gene: TRBJ2-5; clone size: NA; D gene: NA; V gene: TRBV24-1; CDR3 protein: CATSDPPPETQYF; CDR3 DNA: TGTGCCACCAGTGACCCACCTCCAGAGACCCAGTACTTC
J gene: TRBJ1-4; clone size: many; D gene: NA; V gene: TRBV7-9; CDR3 protein: CASSLLGGSTNEKLFF; CDR3 DNA: TGTGCCAGCAGCTTACTCGGGGGGAGCACTAATGAAAAACTGTTTTTT
J gene: TRBJ2-5; clone size: many; D gene: NA; V gene: TRBV20-1; CDR3 protein: CSARAPPSQETQYF; CDR3 DNA: TGCAGTGCTAGAGCCCCCCCTTCACAAGAGACCCAGTACTTC
J gene: TRBJ1-5; clone size: many; D gene: NA; V gene: TRBV28; CDR3 protein: CASSPQSGSRPQHF; CDR3 DNA: TGTGCCAGCAGTCCCCAGTCCGGCTCAAGGCCCCAGCATTTT
J gene: TRBJ2-3; clone size: many; D gene: TRBD2; V gene: TRBV28; CDR3 protein: CASSFVLAGDTQYF; CDR3 DNA: TGTGCCAGCAGTTTTGTACTAGCGGGAGATACGCAGTATTTT
J gene: TRBJ2-1; clone size: many; D gene: TRBD1; V gene: TRBV5-1; CDR3 protein: CASSEGQLYNEQFF; CDR3 DNA: TGCGCCAGCTCTGAGGGACAGCTCTACAATGAGCAGTTCTTC
J gene: TRBJ2-2; clone size: few; D gene: TRBD1; V gene: TRBV24-1; CDR3 protein: CATSDDNPGQGEVGELFF; CDR3 DNA: TGTGCCACCAGTGATGATAATCCGGGACAGGGGGAGGTCGGGGAGCTGTTTTTT
J gene: TRBJ2-3; clone size: NA; D gene: TRBD2; V gene: TRBV4-2; CDR3 protein: CARGTGLALSAPDTQYF; CDR3 DNA: TGTGCCAGGGGCACGGGACTAGCGCTATCGGCCCCAGATACGCAGTATTTT
J gene: TRBJ2-7; clone size: NA; D gene: TRBD1; V gene: TRBV7-2; CDR3 protein: CASVPGGARIEQYF; CDR3 DNA: TGTGCCAGCGTCCCAGGGGGAGCTAGGATCGAGCAGTACTTC
J gene: TRBJ2-2; clone size: many; D gene: NA; V gene: TRBV5-1; CDR3 protein: CASSFYGVGTGELFF; CDR3 DNA: TGCGCCAGCAGCTTTTATGGAGTAGGGACCGGGGAGCTGTTTTTT
J gene: TRBJ1-2; clone size: many; D gene: NA; V gene: TRBV6-1; CDR3 protein: CASGRRERGDGYTF; CDR3 DNA: TGTGCCAGTGGTCGCAGGGAACGAGGGGATGGCTACACCTTC
J gene: TRBJ2-7; clone size: few; D gene: TRBD1; V gene: TRBV6-5; CDR3 protein: CASSHHRGLYYEQYF; CDR3 DNA: TGTGCCAGCAGTCACCACAGGGGGTTATACTACGAGCAGTACTTC
J gene: TRBJ2-7; clone size: few; D gene: TRBD2; V gene: TRBV20-1; CDR3 protein: CSAPRAGDSYEQYF; CDR3 DNA: TGCAGTGCTCCACGGGCGGGAGACTCCTACGAGCAGTACTTC
J gene: TRBJ1-5; clone size: many; D gene: NA; V gene: TRBV6-5; CDR3 protein: CASSYLDGGTQPQHF; CDR3 DNA: TGTGCCAGCAGTTACCTAGACGGGGGCACCCAGCCCCAGCATTTT
J gene: TRBJ1-5; clone size: many; D gene: NA; V gene: TRBV12-3/TRBV12-4; CDR3 protein: CASSLEVSNQPQHF; CDR3 DNA: TGTGCCAGCAGTTTAGAGGTTAGCAATCAGCCCCAGCATTTT
J gene: TRBJ1-6; clone size: many; D gene: NA; V gene: TRBV7-3; CDR3 protein: CASSLLGDPSSPLHF; CDR3 DNA: TGTGCCAGCAGCTTACTGGGGGACCCATCGTCACCCCTCCACTTT